This T cell receptor (beta chain) was sequenced for a study of identical twins. TCRdb reprocessed the 5' RACE reads with MiXCR, giving one entry per CDR3 protein. The sample has under 450,000 distinct CDR3 sequences, around 18% seen once. V was cut by 0 bases and J by 4 bases, with 16 bases left in between. CDR1 is SGDLS, CDR2 YYNGEE, per germline. The CDR3 spans 17 residues. This sequence joins TRBV9 and TRBJ2-2; D tentatively reads TRBD1 or TRBD2 (6 bases each). The sequenced sample was naive T cells sorted from blood. This receptor was identified in a man aged 50 or older in good health. The CDR3 is CASSVALSGAGTGELFF. CDR3 coding DNA: TGTGCCAGCAGCGTAGCTTTGTCGGGGGCGGGCACCGGGGAGCTGTTTTTT.